One and the same sample provided the 8 T cell receptor beta chains below, sequenced in a study of blood T cell repertoires in COVID-19. Assay used: immunoSEQ multiplex PCR; TCRdb lists only in-frame clones, some missing. The repertoire holds fewer than 350,000 clones, 89% seen once, with approximately 4.7% in the top ten. The sequenced material came from PBMCs or T cells enriched from blood (not recorded which). These receptors were collected from a man in his fifties or sixties who had recovered from COVID-19.

The chain carries TRBV6-6 and TRBJ2-7; 10 bases line up with TRBD1. CDR1 and CDR2 from the germline V gene are MNHNY and SVGAGI (reference sequence). With 6 bases clipped from V and 1 base from J, the junction kept 9 bases outside the gene matches. The CDR3 length is 16 residues. CDR3 region: CASSSSGTGESYEQYF. Written as DNA, the CDR3 is TGTGCCAGCAGCTCCTCCGGGACAGGGGAGTCCTACGAGCAGTACTTC.

V usage is TRBV29-1 and J usage is TRBJ1-4; 10 positions agree with TRBD1. Germline V lookup: CDR1 SQVTM, CDR2 ANQGSEA. Trimming at V came to 7 bases and at J to 5 bases, leaving 4 bases not matched to a gene. The CDR3 extends over 13 amino acids. The CDR3 region has the DNA TGCAGCGCTTCGGGACAGGGGAATGAAAAACTGTTTTTT. It yields the protein CSASGQGNEKLFF.

V is TRBV5-8 and J is TRBJ1-5; TRBD1 is a possible D gene (6 bases). The germline gives CDR1 SGHTS, CDR2 YDEGEE. Deletions cut 3 bases from V and 3 bases from J, with 13 bases between. The CDR3 covers 15 residues. The CDR3 protein is CASSYRQALNQPQHF. The CDR3 DNA reads as TGTGCCAGCAGCTACAGACAGGCCCTCAATCAGCCCCAGCATTTT.

The V and J genes are TRBV6-5 and TRBJ1-5; no clear D. Trimming cost V 2 bases and J 7 bases, with 9 bases left between them. Germline CDR1 reads MNHEY; CDR2 reads SVGAGI. The CDR3 consists of 13 residues. CDR3 sequence reads: CASSYEGGQPQHF. The CDR3 DNA is TGTGCCAGCAGTTACGAGGGTGGGCAGCCCCAGCATTTT.

The chain couples TRBV29-1 to TRBJ2-1; the D gene is possibly TRBD2 (6 bases). Germline CDR1 is SQVTM and CDR2 is ANQGSEA. The CDR3 is 14 residues long. The V end lost 5 bases, the J end lost 2 bases, and 13 bases lay between the germline ends. CDR3 sequence (DNA): TGCAGCGTTCACCAGGGACTTACCTACAATGAGCAGTTCTTC. Its protein is CSVHQGLTYNEQFF.

The V call is TRBV5-1, the J call TRBJ2-2; D call uncertain. This CDR3 has 14 residues. Germline values: CDR1 SGHRS, CDR2 YFSETQ. The V and J ends lost 7 bases and 7 bases respectively, with 17 bases between them. The CDR3 region is CASVILSSSGELFF. The CDR3, as DNA: TGCGCCAGCGTCATTCTAAGTAGCAGCGGGGAGCTGTTTTTT.

The sample holds a few counts of this clone. The chain uses TRBV7-9 and TRBJ2-2; the match to TRBD2 covers 10 bases. CDR1 is SEHNR and CDR2 is FQNEAQ in the germline V gene (reference sequence). The CDR3 covers 16 residues. V lost 5 bases to trimming and J lost 5 bases; unmatched junction nucleotides: 8. For the CDR3, the DNA is TGTGCCAGCAGCCCTGCGAGCGGGAGGGGGACCGGGGAGCTGTTTTTT. Its protein product is CASSPASGRGTGELFF.

The chain uses TRBV5-1 and TRBJ1-2; perhaps TRBD1 as D (5 bases). V lost 7 bases, J lost 4 bases, and 14 bases lay in between. The germline V gene has CDR1 SGHRS and CDR2 YFSETQ. The CDR3 totals 13 residues. The chain's CDR3 is CASLERGGYGYTF. In DNA, the CDR3 is TGCGCCAGCCTTGAAAGGGGCGGCTATGGCTACACCTTC.